These 13 T cell receptor beta chains were all obtained from the same sample, sequenced in a study of response to subunit inactivated influenza vaccine. TCRdb passed the RT-PCR reads through MiXCR, listing each CDR3 protein once. The data contain about 160,000 distinct CDR3 sequences, approximately 11% of them singletons. The specimen was non-naive T cells sorted from PBMCs, collected roughly 47 days after vaccination. These receptors were obtained from a middle-aged man who received an inactivated influenza vaccine.

This clonotype was seen at least ten times. The chain employs TRBV5-1 and TRBJ2-4, with D unclear. The V and J ends lost 5 bases and 0 bases respectively, with 6 bases between them. CDR1 SGHRS and CDR2 YFSETQ come from the germline V gene. The length of the CDR3 is 13 residues. The CDR3 spells CASSPAAKNIQYF. As DNA, the CDR3 is TGCGCCAGCAGTCCCGCAGCCAAAAACATTCAGTACTTC.

The chain uses TRBV21-1 and TRBJ2-5; the listed D gene, TRBD1, was not tested against the DNA. TRBV21-1 is assigned pseudogene status. The CDR3 has 14 residues. The CDR3 is CASSKGQKEETQYF. The CDR3 DNA follows: TGTGCCAGCAGCAAGGGACAGAAAGAAGAGACCCAGTACTTC.

A few counts support this clonotype. The DNA of the CDR3 is TGCGCCAGCAGCCAAGATCGAGGGGTTAATGAAAAACTGTTTTTT. Protein sequence: CASSQDRGVNEKLFF. The rearrangement uses TRBV4-3 and TRBJ1-4; maybe TRBD1 (5 bases). Germline CDR1 reads LGHNA; CDR2 reads YSLEER. Trimming took off 0 bases at V and 4 bases at J, with 9 bases between the two ends. The CDR3 totals 15 residues.

The CDR3 sequence is CASSFWQGGGYTF. As DNA, the CDR3 is TGTGCCAGCAGTTTCTGGCAGGGAGGCGGCTACACCTTC. The chain combines TRBV28 with TRBJ1-2; D is possibly TRBD1 (5 bases). This CDR3 comprises 13 residues. V was trimmed by 3 bases and J by 8 bases, leaving 13 bases between them. Germline lookup yields CDR1 MDHEN and CDR2 SYDVKM.

This clonotype turned up a few times. This chain connects TRBV29-1 to TRBJ2-3, with 8 nucleotides matching TRBD2. V trimming: 6 bases; J trimming: 2 bases; junction bases outside the gene matches: 10. CDR1 SQVTM and CDR2 ANQGSEA come from the germline V gene. This CDR3 comprises 15 residues. The CDR3 protein is CSVDSQRGNTDTQYF. As DNA, the CDR3 is TGCAGCGTCGACTCCCAGCGGGGGAACACAGATACGCAGTATTTT.

The chain has TRBV20-1 and TRBJ1-2; D might be TRBD1 (5 bases). The germline V gene encodes CDR1 DFQATT and CDR2 SNEGSKA (reference sequence). This CDR3 region has 13 residues. Trimming cost V 1 base and J 7 bases, with 13 bases left between them. The DNA for the CDR3 is TGCAGTGCTAGAGGAACAGGTCTTGTTGGCTACACCTTC. Its translation is CSARGTGLVGYTF.

This clonotype showed up just a few times. The chain couples TRBV7-9 to TRBJ2-7; D is perhaps TRBD1 or TRBD2 (5 bases each). CDR1 SEHNR and CDR2 FQNEAQ come from the germline V gene (reference sequence). The CDR3 spans 14 residues. V gave up 3 bases and J gave up 4 bases, with 13 bases separating them. For the CDR3, the DNA is TGTGCCAGCAGCTTGATACCGGGACGATACGAGCAGTACTTC. Its protein is CASSLIPGRYEQYF.

The chain uses TRBV18 and TRBJ2-3; D gene ambiguous. V gave up 3 bases and J gave up 0 bases, with 13 bases separating them. The CDR3 contains 16 residues. Germline V gene sequence: CDR1 KGHSH, CDR2 LQKENI. The CDR3 here is CASSPDGYSSTDTQYF. The CDR3 DNA sequence: TGTGCCAGCTCACCCGATGGCTATTCTAGCACAGATACGCAGTATTTT.

This clonotype was counted many times. V is TRBV20-1 and J is TRBJ2-3; D possibly corresponds to TRBD1 (6 bases). V was clipped by 5 bases and J by 6 bases, with 12 bases between them. The CDR3 is 12 residues long. Germline V gene sequence: CDR1 DFQATT, CDR2 SNEGSKA (reference sequence). In DNA form, the CDR3 reads TGCAGTGCTGTAGGGGGATTCGATACGCAGTATTTT. Translated: CSAVGGFDTQYF.

The chain uses TRBV27 and TRBJ1-3, with D maybe TRBD1 (5 bases). The CDR3 sequence is 13 residues long. Germline lookup yields CDR1 MNHEY and CDR2 SMNVEV (reference sequence). V dropped 4 bases and J dropped 5 bases, with 9 bases sitting between them. This CDR3 reads CASSSGGRNTIYF. The CDR3 DNA follows: TGTGCCAGCAGTTCTGGGGGAAGAAACACCATATATTTT.

The CDR3 DNA sequence: TGTGCCAGCAGCTTAGCGGGGGGCCAGGGCTCCTACGAGCAGTACTTC. Translation gives CASSLAGGQGSYEQYF. The chain employs TRBV7-9 and TRBJ2-7; D might be TRBD1 or TRBD2, each matching 6 bases. CDR1 is SEHNR and CDR2 is FQNEAQ in the germline V gene (reference sequence). Deletions cut 0 bases from V and 0 bases from J, with 12 bases between. This CDR3 comprises 16 residues.

This clonotype was counted between two and nine times. This chain uses TRBV7-8 with TRBJ2-4, with D unresolved. V shed 1 base and J shed 0 bases, with 13 bases lying between them. The CDR3 is 17 residues long. Germline V gene data show CDR1 as SGHVS and CDR2 as FQNEAQ. This CDR3 reads CASSLGSGELAKNIQYF. As DNA, the CDR3 is TGTGCCAGCAGCTTAGGGTCCGGAGAACTAGCCAAAAACATTCAGTACTTC.

This clonotype was detected ten times or more. The V call is TRBV4-3, the J call TRBJ1-1; D is uncertain. The CDR3 extends over 14 amino acids. Trimming removed 1 base from V and 5 bases from J, with 11 bases in between. Looked up from germline, CDR1 is LGHNA and CDR2 is YSLEER. The CDR3 protein is CASSQVGIGTEAFF. The CDR3 DNA reads TGCGCCAGCAGCCAAGTTGGTATCGGTACTGAAGCTTTCTTT.